This T cell receptor beta chain comes out of a study of T cells in Graves' hyperthyroidism and ophthalmopathy. It was considered stable Graves' hyperthyroidism when ophthalmopathy did not progress within 18 months. This clonotype was counted a few times. Using RNA transcripts as the source, TCR beta CDR3 regions were amplified. Using the HTBI primer set, a first-round RT-PCR was run on the TCR CDR3. Using its own MiXCR run on the multiplex PCR reads, TCRdb lists one record per CDR3 protein. The sample has roughly 740,000 distinct CDR3 sequences, about a sixth seen once; the top ten hold under 10%. The CDR3 length is 17 residues. Germline V gene data show CDR1 as KGHSH and CDR2 as LQKENI. V was clipped by 8 bases and J by 3 bases, with 24 bases between them.

The sequence was obtained from a man aged 18-30 years with Graves' hyperthyroidism. The chain links TRBV18 to TRBJ2-3; D unresolved. The sequencing sample was made of blood. CDR3 in amino acids: CASKKGGGAVGTDTQYF. For the CDR3, the DNA is TGTGCCAGCAAAAAGGGCGGCGGAGCCGTGGGGACAGATACGCAGTATTTT.